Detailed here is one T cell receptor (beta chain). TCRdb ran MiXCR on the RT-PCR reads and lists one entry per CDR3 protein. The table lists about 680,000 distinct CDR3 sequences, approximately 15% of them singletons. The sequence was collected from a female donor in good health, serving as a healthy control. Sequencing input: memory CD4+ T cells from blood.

In nucleotides, the CDR3 is TGCAGTGCTAGAGATCGCCAGGGGGTATACGAAAAACTGTTTTTT. Translated: CSARDRQGVYEKLFF. The chain carries TRBV20-1 and TRBJ1-4, with 7 bases matching TRBD1. Germline loops: CDR1 DFQATT, CDR2 SNEGSKA (reference sequence). This CDR3 has 15 residues. The trim removed 0 bases at V and 8 bases at J, leaving 9 bases unmatched.